Included here is one TCR beta chain sequence, with context. Its target is unknown. The CDR3 covers 12 residues. Germline CDR1 MDHEN, CDR2 SYDVKM. This entry comes from a study of graft-versus-host responses after intestinal transplantation. Measured with immunoSEQ multiplex PCR; TCRdb has only the in-frame clones, and not every one. The sample yields around 76,000 clones, 94% seen once. Study-wide results and caveats: Early post-transplant falls in HvG clones accompanied the peak levels of circulating GvH clones. Recipient marrow harbored GvH clones, some of which surfaced first in ileum or blood.

Sequencing was performed on unstimulated CD8+ T cells sorted from spleen or lymph node cells, taken before intestinal transplant. The rearrangement joins TRBV28 to TRBJ2-7; 8 nucleotides align to TRBD2. The DNA end lines up better with TRBJ2-5; the J call may be wrong. This TCR derives from a human donor who received an intestinal transplant. The chain's CDR3 is CASAGGWETQYF. Here the CDR3 DNA reads TGTGCCAGCGCGGGGGGTTGGGAGACCCAGTACTTC.